The source of this T cell receptor beta chain is a study of sequential checkpoint blockade in melanoma. In the study overall: TCRbeta immunosequencing was performed on DNA from roughly 91 pretreatment melanoma tumor samples. Under 25 patients had matched tumor biopsies before treatment and at week 13 after nivolumab or ipilimumab alone.

Using immunoSEQ multiplex PCR, the repertoire was profiled, and TCRdb retains in-frame clones only, with some absent. There are approximately 20,000 clones in the sample; roughly two thirds occur only once, and roughly 5% lies in the top ten. V shed 5 bases and J shed 2 bases, with 8 bases lying between them. In germline, CDR1 is LNHDA, CDR2 SQIVND (reference sequence). The CDR3 runs to 13 residues. Turning to this clone: Other DNA variants within this sample encode the same CDR3.

Treatment of the sample: randomized to nivolumab then ipilimumab (arm A) or the reverse (arm B). The J gene is TRBJ2-3, the V gene TRBV19; TRBD1 is a possible D gene (6 bases). The source material was tumor tissue (inferred from file names), sampled from a patient given nivolumab and ipilimumab in sequence. The origin of this receptor is a human donor with melanoma. CDR3 residues: CASSGGLTDTQYF. Here the CDR3 DNA reads TGTGCCAGTAGTGGGGGCCTCACAGATACGCAGTATTTT.